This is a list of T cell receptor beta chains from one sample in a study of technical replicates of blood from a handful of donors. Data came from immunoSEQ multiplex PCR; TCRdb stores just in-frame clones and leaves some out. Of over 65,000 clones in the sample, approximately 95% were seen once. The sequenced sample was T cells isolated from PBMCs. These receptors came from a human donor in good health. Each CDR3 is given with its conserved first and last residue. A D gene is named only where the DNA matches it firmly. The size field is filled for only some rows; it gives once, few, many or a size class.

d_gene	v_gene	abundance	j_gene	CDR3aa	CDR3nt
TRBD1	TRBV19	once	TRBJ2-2	CASSTTRSGGATGELFF	TGTGCCAGTAGTACGACGCGATCAGGGGGCGCGACCGGGGAGCTGTTTTTT
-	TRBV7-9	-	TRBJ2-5	CASLRYETQYF	TGTGCCAGCCTACGATACGAGACCCAGTACTTC
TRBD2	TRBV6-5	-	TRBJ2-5	CASSSTSGGAETQYF	TGTGCCAGCAGTTCGACTAGCGGGGGGGCGGAGACCCAGTACTTC
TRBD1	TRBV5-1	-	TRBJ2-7	CASSPGTVPYYEQYF	TGCGCCAGCAGCCCGGGGACAGTCCCCTACTACGAGCAGTACTTC
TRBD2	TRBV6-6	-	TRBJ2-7	CASRSQPGLAGYEQYF	TGTGCCAGCAGATCACAACCGGGACTAGCGGGATACGAGCAGTACTTC
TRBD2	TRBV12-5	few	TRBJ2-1	CASSAAGVNEQFF	TGTGCTAGTAGTGCAGCGGGAGTGAACGAGCAGTTCTTC
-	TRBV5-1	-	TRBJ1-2	CASSLEGLIYGYTF	TGCGCCAGCAGCTTGGAGGGACTGATCTATGGCTACACCTTC
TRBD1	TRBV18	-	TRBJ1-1	CASSQGTEEAFF	TGTGCCAGCTCCCAGGGGACAGAGGAAGCTTTCTTT
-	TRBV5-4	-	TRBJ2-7	CASSLAGGQNYEQYF	TGTGCCAGCAGCTTGGCCGGGGGACAGAATTACGAGCAGTACTTC
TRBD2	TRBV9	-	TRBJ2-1	CASSLSGRVYNEQFF	TGTGCCAGCAGCCTTAGCGGGAGGGTTTACAATGAGCAGTTCTTC
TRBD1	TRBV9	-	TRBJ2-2	CASSAVGQGAGELFF	TGTGCCAGCAGCGCAGTAGGACAGGGAGCCGGGGAGCTGTTTTTT
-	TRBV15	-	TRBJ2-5	CATSNGGAWETQYF	TGTGCCACCAGCAATGGTGGGGCTTGGGAGACCCAGTACTTC
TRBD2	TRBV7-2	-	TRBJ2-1	CASSLIGTRDEQFF	TGTGCCAGCAGCCTCATTGGGACTAGGGATGAGCAGTTCTTC
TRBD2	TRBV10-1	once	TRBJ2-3	CASSESYGLAGGWKDTQYF	TGCGCCAGCAGTGAGTCGTACGGACTAGCGGGCGGGTGGAAAGATACGCAGTATTTT
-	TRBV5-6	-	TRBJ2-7	CASSDQDLLGGYEQYF	TGTGCCAGCAGCGACCAGGACCTCCTGGGGGGCTACGAGCAGTACTTC
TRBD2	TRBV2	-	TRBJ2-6	CASSTSGLAGGLSGANVLTF	TGTGCCAGCAGTACCAGCGGCCTAGCGGGAGGTCTCTCTGGGGCCAACGTCCTGACTTTC
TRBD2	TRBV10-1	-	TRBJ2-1	CASSESTSGAYNEQFF	TGCGCCAGCAGTGAGTCGACTAGCGGGGCCTACAATGAGCAGTTCTTC
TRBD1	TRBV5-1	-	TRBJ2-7	CASSSITGTGPYEQYF	TGCGCCAGCAGTTCCATAACCGGGACAGGCCCCTACGAGCAGTACTTC
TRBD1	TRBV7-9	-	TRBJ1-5	CASSSTGVGQPQHF	TGTGCCAGCAGCTCGACAGGGGTGGGTCAGCCCCAGCATTTT
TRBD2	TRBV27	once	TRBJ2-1	CASSLSIAGAPRNEQFF	TGTGCCAGCAGTTTAAGTATAGCGGGAGCCCCCCGCAATGAGCAGTTCTTC
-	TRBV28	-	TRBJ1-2	CASDPRGNYGYTF	TGTGCCAGCGACCCCCGGGGTAACTATGGCTACACCTTC
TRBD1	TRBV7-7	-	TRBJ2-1	CASSYGQGRNEQFF	TGTGCTAGCAGCTATGGACAGGGAAGGAATGAGCAGTTCTTC
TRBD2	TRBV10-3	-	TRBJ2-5	CAISDLGGRKETQYF	TGTGCCATCAGTGATTTGGGGGGGAGAAAAGAGACCCAGTACTTC
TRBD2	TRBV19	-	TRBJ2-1	CASSSPRGGVYNEQFF	TGTGCCAGTAGTTCCCCCCGCGGGGGGGTCTACAATGAGCAGTTCTTC
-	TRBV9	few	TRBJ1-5	CASSAGQINQPQHF	TGTGCCAGCAGCGCTGGACAAATCAATCAGCCCCAGCATTTT
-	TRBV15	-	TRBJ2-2	CATSRVSRTGELFF	TGTGCCACCAGCAGAGTTTCGCGGACCGGGGAGCTGTTTTTT
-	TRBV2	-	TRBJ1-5	CASSTGSNQPQHF	TGTGCCAGCAGCACAGGCAGCAATCAGCCCCAGCATTTT
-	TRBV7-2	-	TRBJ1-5	CASSRQINQPQHF	TGTGCCAGCAGCCGACAGATCAATCAGCCCCAGCATTTT
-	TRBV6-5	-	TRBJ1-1	CASRSGHLNTEAFF	TGTGCCAGCAGGTCGGGACACCTGAACACTGAAGCTTTCTTT
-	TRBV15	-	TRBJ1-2	CATSRANTVRGYTF	TGTGCCACCAGCAGAGCCAATACAGTCAGGGGCTACACCTTC
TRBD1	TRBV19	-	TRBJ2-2	CASNPTGGGELFF	TGTGCCAGTAATCCGACAGGGGGCGGGGAGCTGTTTTTT
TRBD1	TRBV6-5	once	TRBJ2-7	CASSYSWDSEYYEQYF	TGTGCCAGCAGTTACAGTTGGGACAGCGAGTACTACGAGCAGTACTTC
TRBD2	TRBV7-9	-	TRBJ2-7	CASSLAGGLAHDEQYF	TGTGCCAGCAGCTTAGCTGGCGGACTAGCTCACGACGAGCAGTACTTC
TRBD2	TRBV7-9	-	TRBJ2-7	CASSASGVISYEQYF	TGTGCCAGCAGCGCTAGCGGGGTGATCTCCTACGAGCAGTACTTC
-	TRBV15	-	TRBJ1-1	CATSRERQFSFF	TGTGCCACCAGCAGGGAACGACAGTTCTCCTTCTTT
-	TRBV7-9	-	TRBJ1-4	CASSLPTLRGSQEKLFF	TGTGCCAGCAGCTTACCTACCCTTAGGGGCTCCCAAGAAAAACTGTTTTTT
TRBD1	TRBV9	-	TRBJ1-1	CASSFRGSDTEAFF	TGTGCCAGCAGCTTCAGGGGGTCCGACACTGAAGCTTTCTTT